These 21 T cell receptor beta chains were sequenced from one sample in a study of response to subunit inactivated influenza vaccine. One entry per CDR3 protein, called by TCRdb with MiXCR from the RT-PCR reads. The sample carries just under 550,000 distinct CDR3 sequences, 20% to 25% recorded once. This sample also belongs to another study, concerning T cells expressing NK-cell markers. That paper notes: With UMIs, 5'RACE template switching was used to make TCR beta cDNA.

Sample: CD4+ T cells sorted from PBMCs, taken roughly 12 days after vaccination. The receptor set was obtained from a man in his fifties who received an inactivated influenza vaccine.

The rearrangement joins TRBV10-3 to TRBJ2-5, with TRBD2 matching 11 bases. CDR3 length: 16 residues. J gave up 2 bases and V 5 bases, and 7 bases lay outside the gene matches. CDR1 and CDR2 (germline): ENHRY, SYGVKD. The CDR3 loop reads CAISTERLAGQETQYF. The CDR3 DNA is TGTGCCATCAGTACAGAGAGACTAGCGGGACAAGAGACCCAGTACTTC.

This clonotype was detected a few times. The genes are TRBV7-9 and TRBJ2-1, with D possibly being TRBD1 or TRBD2 (5 bases each). The CDR3 is 15 residues long. CDR1 and CDR2 (germline): SEHNR, FQNEAQ (reference sequence). V was trimmed by 5 bases and J by 6 bases, leaving 17 bases between them. CDR3 sequence reads: CASSNRDLPSNEQFF. The CDR3 DNA follows: TGTGCCAGCAGCAACCGGGACCTACCTTCCAATGAGCAGTTCTTC.

J is TRBJ1-1 and V is TRBV9, with D unresolved. This CDR3 region has 12 residues. Trimming took off 7 bases at V and 0 bases at J, with 7 bases between the two ends. Germline assignment: CDR1 SGDLS and CDR2 YYNGEE. The CDR3 is CASGRVNTEAFF. The CDR3 DNA reads TGTGCCAGCGGAAGGGTGAACACTGAAGCTTTCTTT.

This clonotype has ten or more counts. The V gene is TRBV12-3 or TRBV12-4, the J gene TRBJ1-2, with D hard to call. V was pared by 7 bases and J by 1 base, with 10 bases between. The CDR3 contains 13 residues. In DNA form, the CDR3 reads TGTGCCAGCAAGATGGAGGGTAACTATGGCTACACCTTC. It translates to CASKMEGNYGYTF.

The table lists this clonotype with a few counts. The chain joins TRBV2 to TRBJ1-4, with 7 bases that match TRBD1. Germline V CDR1 and CDR2: SNHLY, FYNNEI. CDR3 length equals 15 residues. With 6 bases clipped from V and 3 bases from J, the junction kept 7 bases outside the gene matches. The DNA of the CDR3 is TGTGCCAGCAGGGCAACAGGGGCTCCTAATGAAAAACTGTTTTTT. This translates into CASRATGAPNEKLFF.

This rearrangement joins TRBV7-2 to TRBJ2-1; 9 bases are a match to TRBD2. After removal of 2 bases from V and 5 bases from J, the junction contained 4 bases not matched to a gene. CDR3 size: 15 residues. Germline V lookup: CDR1 SGHTA, CDR2 FQGNSA. The CDR3 sequence: CASSLKAGGHNEQFF. The CDR3 DNA follows: TGTGCCAGCAGCTTAAAGGCGGGGGGGCACAATGAGCAGTTCTTC.

This clonotype has just a few counts. The rearrangement links TRBV7-2 to TRBJ1-2; no reliable D call. V was shortened by 5 bases and J by 4 bases, with 11 bases between the two germline ends. Germline V CDR1 and CDR2: SGHTA, FQGNSA. The CDR3 totals 13 residues. The CDR3 loop is CASSTAASYGYTF. DNA of the CDR3: TGTGCCAGCAGCACAGCCGCCTCCTATGGCTACACCTTC.

The chain joins TRBV6-1 to TRBJ2-4; possible D gene TRBD2, 6 bases. Between the trimmed V and J ends, which lost 6 bases and 1 base, there was a span of 13 bases. CDR1 is MNHNS and CDR2 is SASEGT in the germline V gene. The CDR3 runs to 15 residues. The CDR3 DNA sequence: TGTGCCAGCAGCCCCGGGGGAGCGGCCAAAAACATTCAGTACTTC. Translating gives CASSPGGAAKNIQYF.

The chain's CDR3 is CASSSPPGTQYF. CDR3 nucleotides: TGTGCCAGCAGCTCCCCCCCTGGTACGCAGTATTTT. The J gene is TRBJ2-3, the V gene TRBV7-8, with D unclear. The CDR3 is 12 amino acids. Trimming took off 4 bases at V and 8 bases at J, with 10 bases between the two ends. Germline V lookup: CDR1 SGHVS, CDR2 FQNEAQ.

This clonotype has a handful of counts. This chain uses TRBV2 with TRBJ2-1; 11 nucleotides line up with TRBD2. Germline V gene data show CDR1 as SNHLY and CDR2 as FYNNEI. This CDR3 region has 15 residues. J was trimmed by 10 bases and V by 8 bases; bases with no gene match: 13. CDR3 sequence (DNA): TGTGCCAGCCTCCAAGGGCTAGCGGGGGGCAGGGAGCAGTTCTTC. This codes for CASLQGLAGGREQFF. The full variable domain, in which reference TRBV2 and TRBJ2-1 provide the parts outside the CDR3, is EPEVTQTPSHQVTQMGQEVILRCVPISNHLYFYWYRQILGQKVEFLVSFYNNEISEKSEIFDDQFSVERPDGSNFTLKIRSTKLEDSAMYFCASLQGLAGGREQFFGPGTRLTVL.

This clonotype appeared a few times. The chain links TRBV20-1 to TRBJ2-5; D is perhaps TRBD1 or TRBD2 (5 bases each). CDR1 DFQATT and CDR2 SNEGSKA come from the germline V gene (reference sequence). The V and J ends lost 3 bases and 4 bases respectively, with 12 bases between them. The CDR3 has 13 residues. The CDR3 loop reads CSASGQGRETQYF. The CDR3 nucleotides are TGCAGTGCTAGCGGGCAGGGACGAGAGACCCAGTACTTC.

This clonotype has more than one count but fewer than ten. The chain recombines TRBV29-1 with TRBJ1-1; 9 bases fit TRBD1. The CDR3 is made up of 15 amino acids. The junction had 17 bases not matched to a gene; V was cut back by 4 bases and J by 11 bases. CDR1 is SQVTM and CDR2 is ANQGSEA in the germline V gene. Written as DNA, the CDR3 is TGCAGCGTTGGACTTAGGAGTTCCAGGACAGGGGAGGCTTTCTTT. Translation gives CSVGLRSSRTGEAFF.

The chain joins TRBV6-2 or TRBV6-3 to TRBJ2-1, with D possibly TRBD2 on 6 matching bases. The CDR3 covers 13 residues. Germline CDR1 is MNHEY and CDR2 is SVGEGT. V lost 6 bases to trimming and J lost 2 bases, with 8 bases between them. The CDR3 sequence is CASREGAYNEQFF. The CDR3 DNA reads as TGTGCCAGCAGGGAGGGCGCCTACAATGAGCAGTTCTTC.

A few counts support this clonotype. J is TRBJ2-2 and V is TRBV5-6; 8 bases agree with TRBD2. The CDR3 has 17 residues. CDR1 and CDR2 (germline): SGHDT, YYEEEE. Trimming at V came to 1 base and at J to 3 bases, leaving 8 bases not matched to a gene. The CDR3 loop is CASSLFITSGDTGELFF. The CDR3 bases are TGTGCCAGCAGCTTGTTTATCACTAGCGGAGACACCGGGGAGCTGTTTTTT.

As regards this clonotype: Compared with germline, one end of the junction differs, possibly owing to a read error. The rearrangement uses TRBV7-2 and TRBJ1-2; TRBD1 matches at 9 bases. The CDR3 covers 17 residues. The germline CDR1 and CDR2 sequences are SGHTA and FQGNSA. DNA of the CDR3: TGTGCCAGCTGCCTCACAGGGGGCCCCCTTAGTGCCTATGGCTACATCTTC. As protein: CASCLTGGPLSAYGYIF.

The genes are TRBV14 and TRBJ2-5; D might be TRBD2 (5 bases). Germline-derived CDR1 and CDR2 are SGHDN and FVKESK. There are 13 residues in the CDR3. Trimming shortened V by 10 bases and J by 6 bases, and 18 bases separated the two germline ends. The CDR3 DNA follows: TGTGCCACGGCGGAGGCGCCGCGTAAGACCCAGTACTTC. Residues: CATAEAPRKTQYF. Full variable domain (rest looked up from reference TRBV14 and TRBJ2-5): EAGVTQFPSHSVIEKGQTVTLRCDPISGHDNLYWYRRVMGKEIKFLLHFVKESKQDESGMPNNRFLAERTGGTYSTLKVQPAELEDSGVYFCATAEAPRKTQYFGPGTRLLVL.

This clonotype was recorded a few times. The gene calls are TRBV7-2 and TRBJ2-3, with 9 bases fitting TRBD1. Looked up from germline, CDR1 is SGHTA and CDR2 is FQGNSA. V lost 2 bases to trimming and J lost 4 bases; unmatched junction nucleotides: 10. The CDR3 consists of 17 residues. The CDR3 DNA is TGTGCCAGCAGCTTAATGTACCGGGACAGGGTCCCAGATACGCAGTATTTT. It codes for CASSLMYRDRVPDTQYF.

The CDR3 coding sequence is TGCAGTGGAATCGTTGGTTCCAAAAACATTCAGTACTTC. Its translation: CSGIVGSKNIQYF. This chain uses TRBV20-1 with TRBJ2-4; D call uncertain. The CDR3 totals 13 residues. In germline, CDR1 is DFQATT, CDR2 SNEGSKA (reference sequence). With 7 bases removed from V and 2 bases from J, the gap between germline ends came to 12 bases.

This clonotype was detected once. The CDR3 is CASSSSAVPNEQFF. Here the CDR3 DNA reads TGTGCCAGCAGCTCAAGCGCAGTCCCAAATGAGCAGTTCTTC. This chain joins TRBV7-2 and TRBJ2-1; D is ambiguous. The CDR3 contains 14 residues. V lost 4 bases to trimming and J lost 7 bases, with 14 bases between them. Germline lookup yields CDR1 SGHTA and CDR2 FQGNSA.

The rearrangement joins TRBV28 to TRBJ2-7; 10 nucleotides align to TRBD2. V dropped 8 bases and J dropped 3; count of bases not matched to a gene: 10. The CDR3 totals 15 residues. CDR1 MDHEN and CDR2 SYDVKM come from the germline V gene. The CDR3 loop is CASPPRTSGDYEQYF. The CDR3 DNA reads TGTGCCAGCCCACCTAGGACTAGCGGAGACTACGAGCAGTACTTC.

The rearrangement uses TRBV12-3 or TRBV12-4 and TRBJ1-5; D uncertain. This CDR3 is built from 13 residues. V was cut by 5 bases and J by 6 bases, with 11 bases left in between. CDR3 sequence: CASSPTPRQPQHF. The CDR3 DNA follows: TGTGCCAGCAGTCCCACACCACGTCAGCCCCAGCATTTT.